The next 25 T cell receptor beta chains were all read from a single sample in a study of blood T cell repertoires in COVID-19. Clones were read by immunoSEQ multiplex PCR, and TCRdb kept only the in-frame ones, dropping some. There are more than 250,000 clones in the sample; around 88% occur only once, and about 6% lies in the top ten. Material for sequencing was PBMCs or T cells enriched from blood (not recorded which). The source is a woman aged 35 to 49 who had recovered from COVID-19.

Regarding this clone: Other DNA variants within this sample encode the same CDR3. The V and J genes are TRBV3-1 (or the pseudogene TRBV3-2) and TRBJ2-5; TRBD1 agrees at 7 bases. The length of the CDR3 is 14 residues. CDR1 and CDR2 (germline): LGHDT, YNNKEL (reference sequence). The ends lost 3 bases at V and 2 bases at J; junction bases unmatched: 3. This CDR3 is CASSQWDRQETQYF. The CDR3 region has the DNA TGTGCCAGCAGCCAGTGGGACAGACAAGAGACCCAGTACTTC.

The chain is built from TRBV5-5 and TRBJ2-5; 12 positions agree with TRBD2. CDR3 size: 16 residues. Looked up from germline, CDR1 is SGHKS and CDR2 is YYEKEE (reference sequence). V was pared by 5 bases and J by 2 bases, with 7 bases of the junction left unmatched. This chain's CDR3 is CASRPRLAGAQETQYF. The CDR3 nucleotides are TGTGCCAGCAGGCCTAGACTAGCGGGAGCGCAAGAGACCCAGTACTTC.

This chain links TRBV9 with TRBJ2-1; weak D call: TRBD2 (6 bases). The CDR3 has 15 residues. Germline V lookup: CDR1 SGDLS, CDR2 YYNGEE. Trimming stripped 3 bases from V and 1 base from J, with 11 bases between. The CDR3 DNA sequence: TGTGCCAGCAGCGATTCGGGACTTTCCTACAATGAGCAGTTCTTC. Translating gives CASSDSGLSYNEQFF.

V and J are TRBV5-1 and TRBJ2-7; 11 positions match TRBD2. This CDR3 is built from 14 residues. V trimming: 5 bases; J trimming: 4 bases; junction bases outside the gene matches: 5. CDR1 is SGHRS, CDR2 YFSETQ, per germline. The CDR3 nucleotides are TGCGCCAGCAGGGAGACTAGCGGGATATACGAGCAGTACTTC. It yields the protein CASRETSGIYEQYF.

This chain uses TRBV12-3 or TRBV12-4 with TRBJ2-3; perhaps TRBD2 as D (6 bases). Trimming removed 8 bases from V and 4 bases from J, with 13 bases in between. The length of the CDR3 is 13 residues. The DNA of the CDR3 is TGTGCCAGCGGTGGAGGGAACTCAGATACGCAGTATTTT. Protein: CASGGGNSDTQYF.

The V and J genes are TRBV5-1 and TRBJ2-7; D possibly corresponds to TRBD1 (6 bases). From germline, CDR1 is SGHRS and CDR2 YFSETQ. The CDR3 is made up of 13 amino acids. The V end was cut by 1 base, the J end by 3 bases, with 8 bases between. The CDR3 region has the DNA TGCGCCAGCAGCTTGATGACAGGCTACGAGCAGTACTTC. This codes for CASSLMTGYEQYF.

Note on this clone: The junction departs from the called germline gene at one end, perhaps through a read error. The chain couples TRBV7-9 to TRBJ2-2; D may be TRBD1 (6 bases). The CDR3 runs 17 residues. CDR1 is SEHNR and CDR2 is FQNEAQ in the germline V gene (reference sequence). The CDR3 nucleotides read TGTGCCAGCAACTTAGAGGGGGTAACCCTAGCCACCGGGGAGCTGTTTTTT. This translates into CASNLEGVTLATGELFF.

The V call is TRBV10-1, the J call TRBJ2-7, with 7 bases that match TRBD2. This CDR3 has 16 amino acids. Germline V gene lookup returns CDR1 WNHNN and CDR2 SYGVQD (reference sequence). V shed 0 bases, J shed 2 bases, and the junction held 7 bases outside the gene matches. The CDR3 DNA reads TGCGCCAGCAGTGAGTCGGGACTATCCGCCCCCTACGAGCAGTACTTC. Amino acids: CASSESGLSAPYEQYF.

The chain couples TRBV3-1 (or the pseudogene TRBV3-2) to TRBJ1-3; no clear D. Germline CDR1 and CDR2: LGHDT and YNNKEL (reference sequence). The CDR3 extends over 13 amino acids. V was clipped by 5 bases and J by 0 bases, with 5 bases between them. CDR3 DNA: TGTGCCAGCAGCTCCTTCTCTGGAAACACCATATATTTT. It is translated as CASSSFSGNTIYF.

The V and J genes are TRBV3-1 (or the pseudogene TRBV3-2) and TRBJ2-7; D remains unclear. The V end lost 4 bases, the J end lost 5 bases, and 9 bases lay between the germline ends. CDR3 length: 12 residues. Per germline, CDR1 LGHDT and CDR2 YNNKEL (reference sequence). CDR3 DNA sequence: TGTGCCAGCAGCCTGAACTCGGACGAGCAGTACTTC. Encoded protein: CASSLNSDEQYF.

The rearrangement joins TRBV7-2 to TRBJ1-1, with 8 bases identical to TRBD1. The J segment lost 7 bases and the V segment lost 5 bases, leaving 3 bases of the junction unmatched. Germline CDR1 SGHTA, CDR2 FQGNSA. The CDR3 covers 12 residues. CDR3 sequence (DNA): TGTGCCAGCAGCCTTGACAGGGGTGAAGCTTTCTTT. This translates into CASSLDRGEAFF.

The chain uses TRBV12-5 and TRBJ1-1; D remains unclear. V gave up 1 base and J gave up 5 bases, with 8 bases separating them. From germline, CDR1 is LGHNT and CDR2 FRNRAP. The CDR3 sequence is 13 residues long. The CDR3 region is CASGLDLVTEAFF. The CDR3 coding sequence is TGTGCTAGTGGTTTGGACTTAGTAACTGAAGCTTTCTTT. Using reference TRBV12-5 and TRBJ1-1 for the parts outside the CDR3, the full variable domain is DARVTQTPRHKVTEMGQEVTMRCQPILGHNTVFWYRQTMMQGLELLAYFRNRAPLDDSGMPKDRFSAEMPDATLATLKIQPSEPRDSAVYFCASGLDLVTEAFFGQGTRLTVV.

As DNA, the CDR3 is TGTGCCAGCAGTTTCGGACTAGCGGGAGTCTACGAGCAGTACTTC. It specifies CASSFGLAGVYEQYF. This chain links TRBV28 with TRBJ2-7, with 13 nucleotides matching TRBD2. Germline loops: CDR1 MDHEN, CDR2 SYDVKM. CDR3 length: 15 amino acids. The V segment lost 3 bases and the J segment 3 bases; nucleotides outside the gene matches: 2. The entire variable domain, with the rest obtained from reference TRBV28 and TRBJ2-7, is as follows: DVKVTQSSRYLVKRTGEKVFLECVQDMDHENMFWYRQDPGLGLRLIYFSYDVKMKEKGDIPEGYSVSREKKERFSLILESASTNQTSMYLCASSFGLAGVYEQYFGPGTRLTVT.

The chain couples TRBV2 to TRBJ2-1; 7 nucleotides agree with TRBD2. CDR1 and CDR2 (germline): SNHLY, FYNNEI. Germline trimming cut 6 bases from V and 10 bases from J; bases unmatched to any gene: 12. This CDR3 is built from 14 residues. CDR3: CASRRGGGEGEQFF. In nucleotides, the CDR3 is TGTGCCAGCAGAAGGGGCGGGGGAGAAGGAGAGCAGTTCTTC.

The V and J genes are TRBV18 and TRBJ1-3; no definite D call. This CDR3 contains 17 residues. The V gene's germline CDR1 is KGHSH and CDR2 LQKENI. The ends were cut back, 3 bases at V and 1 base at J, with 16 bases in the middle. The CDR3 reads CASSPLRESRSGNTIYF. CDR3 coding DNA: TGTGCCAGCTCACCGCTCCGGGAGTCTCGTTCTGGAAACACCATATATTTT.

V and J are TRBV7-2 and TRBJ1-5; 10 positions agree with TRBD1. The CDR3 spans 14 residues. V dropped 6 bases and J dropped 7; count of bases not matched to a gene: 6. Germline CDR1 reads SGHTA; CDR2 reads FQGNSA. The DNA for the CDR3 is TGTGCCAGCAGTCGGGACAGGGGCGAACAGCCCCAGCATTTT. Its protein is CASSRDRGEQPQHF. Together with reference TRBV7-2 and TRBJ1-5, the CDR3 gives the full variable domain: GAGVSQSPSNKVTEKGKDVELRCDPISGHTALYWYRQSLGQGLEFLIYFQGNSAPDKSGLPSDRFSAERTGGSVSTLTIQRTQQEDSAVYLCASSRDRGEQPQHFGDGTRLSIL.

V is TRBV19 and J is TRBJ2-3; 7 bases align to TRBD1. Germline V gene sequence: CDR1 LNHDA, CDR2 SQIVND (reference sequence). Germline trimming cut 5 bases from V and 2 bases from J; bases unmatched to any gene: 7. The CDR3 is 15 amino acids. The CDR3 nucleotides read TGTGCCAGTAGTGGTCGGACAGGATACACAGATACGCAGTATTTT. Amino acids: CASSGRTGYTDTQYF.

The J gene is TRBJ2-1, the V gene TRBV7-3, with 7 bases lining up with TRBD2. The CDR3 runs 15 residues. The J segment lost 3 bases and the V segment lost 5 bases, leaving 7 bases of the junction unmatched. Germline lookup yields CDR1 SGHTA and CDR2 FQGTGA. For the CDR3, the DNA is TGTGCCAGCAGCCTGACAACGGGGGGCTACAATGAGCAGTTCTTC. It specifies CASSLTTGGYNEQFF.

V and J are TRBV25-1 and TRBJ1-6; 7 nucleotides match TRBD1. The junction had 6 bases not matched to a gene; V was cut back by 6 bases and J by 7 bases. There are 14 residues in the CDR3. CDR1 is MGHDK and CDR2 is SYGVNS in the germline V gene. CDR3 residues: CASRAGGGNSPLHF. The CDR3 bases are TGTGCCAGCAGAGCGGGAGGGGGCAATTCACCCCTCCACTTT.

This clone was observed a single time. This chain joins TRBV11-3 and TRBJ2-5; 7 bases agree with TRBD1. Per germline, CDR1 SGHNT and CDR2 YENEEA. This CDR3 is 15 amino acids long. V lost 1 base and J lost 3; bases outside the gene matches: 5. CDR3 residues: CASSLGFTGEETQYF. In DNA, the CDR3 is TGTGCCAGCAGCTTAGGATTCACAGGGGAAGAGACCCAGTACTTC. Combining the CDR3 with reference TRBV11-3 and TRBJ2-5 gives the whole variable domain EAGVVQSPRYKIIEKKQPVAFWCNPISGHNTLYWYLQNLGQGPELLIRYENEEAVDDSQLPKDRFSAERLKGVDSTLKIQPAELGDSAVYLCASSLGFTGEETQYFGPGTRLLVL.

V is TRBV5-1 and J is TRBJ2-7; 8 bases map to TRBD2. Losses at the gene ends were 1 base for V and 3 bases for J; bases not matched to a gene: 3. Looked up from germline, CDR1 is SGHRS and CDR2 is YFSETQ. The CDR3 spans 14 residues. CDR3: CASSLSGGSYEQYF. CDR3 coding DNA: TGCGCCAGCAGCTTGTCGGGAGGGAGCTACGAGCAGTACTTC.

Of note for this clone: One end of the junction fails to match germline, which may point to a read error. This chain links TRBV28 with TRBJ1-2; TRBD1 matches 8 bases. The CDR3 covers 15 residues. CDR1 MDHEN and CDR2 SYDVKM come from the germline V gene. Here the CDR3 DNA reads TGTGCCAGCAGTTACTCAGGGACAGGCGACTACGGCTACACCTTC. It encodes CASSYSGTGDYGYTF.

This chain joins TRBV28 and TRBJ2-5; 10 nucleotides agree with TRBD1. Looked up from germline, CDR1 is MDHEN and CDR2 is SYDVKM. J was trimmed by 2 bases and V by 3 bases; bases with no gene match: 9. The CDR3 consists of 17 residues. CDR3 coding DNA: TGTGCCAGCAGTTTTGGGGACAGGGGACTCCTTCAAGAGACCCAGTACTTC. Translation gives CASSFGDRGLLQETQYF.

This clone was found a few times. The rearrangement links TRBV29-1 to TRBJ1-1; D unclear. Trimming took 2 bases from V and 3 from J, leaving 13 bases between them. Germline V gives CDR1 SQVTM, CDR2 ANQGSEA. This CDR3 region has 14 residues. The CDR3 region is CSVETGRKDTEAFF. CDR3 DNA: TGCAGCGTTGAAACGGGGAGGAAGGACACTGAAGCTTTCTTT. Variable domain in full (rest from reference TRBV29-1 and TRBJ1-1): SAVISQKPSRDICQRGTSLTIQCQVDSQVTMMFWYRQQPGQSLTLIATANQGSEATYESGFVIDKFPISRPNLTFSTLTVSNMSPEDSSIYLCSVETGRKDTEAFFGQGTRLTVV.

CDR3 DNA sequence: TGTGCCAGCAGCCAACCAACAGGGGCCTCCAATCAGCCCCAGCATTTT. The encoded protein is CASSQPTGASNQPQHF. The chain combines TRBV5-4 with TRBJ1-5; 7 bases are a match to TRBD1. V shed 4 bases and J 3 bases; nucleotides not matched to a gene: 10. This CDR3 contains 16 residues. CDR1 is SGHNT, CDR2 YYREEE, per germline (reference sequence).